These T cell receptor beta chains were read from a single sample in a study of breast tumors, draining lymph nodes, adjacent tissues. TCRdb re-analysed the multiplex PCR reads in MiXCR, keeping a single row per CDR3 protein. The table shows more than 100,000 distinct CDR3 sequences, with approximately 20% occurring only once. Sequencing was done on a sample of axillary lymph node tissue. The receptors derive from a female donor with breast cancer. Some clones in this sample may be carry-over from other donors' samples. Both conserved end residues are part of each CDR3. Each record gives: J gene, D gene, V gene, clone size, CDR3 DNA, CDR3 protein. A D gene is named only where the DNA matches it firmly. Clone size appears in some rows only: once, few, many, or a class for an expanded clone.

j_call: TRBJ2-3; d_call: TRBD2; v_call: TRBV29-1; clone_size: many; cdr3_nt: TGCAGCGAACTCCGGGACTACACAGATACGCAGTATTTT; cdr3_aa: CSELRDYTDTQYF
j_call: TRBJ1-4; d_call: NA; v_call: TRBV10-3; clone_size: many; cdr3_nt: TGTGCCATCAGTGGCCAGAAAAATGAAAAACTGTTTTTT; cdr3_aa: CAISGQKNEKLFF
j_call: TRBJ1-2; d_call: TRBD1; v_call: TRBV25-1; clone_size: NA; cdr3_nt: TGTGCCAGCAGGGGGGCCAGACAGGGGTATGGCTACACCTTC; cdr3_aa: CASRGARQGYGYTF
j_call: TRBJ1-5; d_call: NA; v_call: TRBV10-3; clone_size: many; cdr3_nt: TGTGCCATCAGTGCGCGGGGGAAGGACAATCAGCCCCAGCATTTT; cdr3_aa: CAISARGKDNQPQHF
j_call: TRBJ2-1; d_call: TRBD2; v_call: TRBV12-3/TRBV12-4; clone_size: NA; cdr3_nt: TGTGCCAGCAGCCCGACTAGCGGGAGATTCCGCGAGCAGTTCTTC; cdr3_aa: CASSPTSGRFREQFF
j_call: TRBJ1-6; d_call: NA; v_call: TRBV27; clone_size: few; cdr3_nt: TGTGCCAGCAGTTTACGCCTTTCCGCGGTAGATTCACCCCTCCACTTT; cdr3_aa: CASSLRLSAVDSPLHF
j_call: TRBJ2-3; d_call: TRBD2; v_call: TRBV3-1; clone_size: NA; cdr3_nt: TGTGCCAGCAGCCAACCCGGGACTAGCCGTGACACAGATACGCAGTATTTT; cdr3_aa: CASSQPGTSRDTDTQYF
j_call: TRBJ2-3; d_call: TRBD1; v_call: TRBV12-5; clone_size: many; cdr3_nt: TGTGCTAGTGGCCTTACAGGGGAGGATACGCAGTATTTT; cdr3_aa: CASGLTGEDTQYF
j_call: TRBJ2-3; d_call: NA; v_call: TRBV19; clone_size: many; cdr3_nt: TGTGCCAGTAGTATGGGAGGGGGGGTTGGCACAGATACGCAGTATTTT; cdr3_aa: CASSMGGGVGTDTQYF
j_call: TRBJ2-1; d_call: TRBD2; v_call: TRBV19; clone_size: NA; cdr3_nt: TGTGCCAGTAATCTAGCGGGATCTGGGGATGAGCAGTTCTTC; cdr3_aa: CASNLAGSGDEQFF
j_call: TRBJ1-5; d_call: NA; v_call: TRBV28; clone_size: few; cdr3_nt: TGTGCCAGCAGGACAAATAGCAATCAGCCCCAGCATTTT; cdr3_aa: CASRTNSNQPQHF
j_call: TRBJ1-2; d_call: NA; v_call: TRBV7-8; clone_size: many; cdr3_nt: TGTGCCAGCAGCTCACAGGCTAACTATGGCTACACCTTC; cdr3_aa: CASSSQANYGYTF
j_call: TRBJ1-5; d_call: NA; v_call: TRBV28; clone_size: few; cdr3_nt: TGTGCCAGCAGTTCCCCGGGGATGGGCAATCAGCCCCAGCATTTT; cdr3_aa: CASSSPGMGNQPQHF
j_call: TRBJ2-7; d_call: TRBD2; v_call: TRBV6-2/TRBV6-3; clone_size: few; cdr3_nt: TGTGCCAGCAGCAATGCGGGAGTGGGGATCGAGCAGTACTTC; cdr3_aa: CASSNAGVGIEQYF
j_call: TRBJ2-6; d_call: NA; v_call: TRBV7-9; clone_size: many; cdr3_nt: TGTGCCAGCGACGGGGCTGGGGCCAACGTCCTGACTTTC; cdr3_aa: CASDGAGANVLTF
j_call: TRBJ2-5; d_call: NA; v_call: TRBV27; clone_size: NA; cdr3_nt: TGTGCCGGCACCTTCTGGGGAGAGACCCAGTACTTC; cdr3_aa: CAGTFWGETQYF
j_call: TRBJ1-5; d_call: TRBD1; v_call: TRBV28; clone_size: NA; cdr3_nt: TGTGCCAGCAGTTTATCCGCAGGGGGCGGATTGAGCAATCAGCCCCAGCATTTT; cdr3_aa: CASSLSAGGGLSNQPQHF
j_call: TRBJ2-1; d_call: TRBD1; v_call: TRBV18; clone_size: few; cdr3_nt: TGTGCCAGCTCCCCGGGACAGGGGGCCCACAATGAGCAGTTCTTC; cdr3_aa: CASSPGQGAHNEQFF
j_call: TRBJ2-1; d_call: NA; v_call: TRBV28; clone_size: NA; cdr3_nt: TGTGCCAGCAGTTTGGGCGGACAGCTTTACAATGAGCAGTTCTTC; cdr3_aa: CASSLGGQLYNEQFF
j_call: TRBJ2-2; d_call: TRBD2; v_call: TRBV19; clone_size: many; cdr3_nt: TGTGCCAGTAGCCTCGGACTAGCGGGCCCCGGGGAGCTGTTTTTT; cdr3_aa: CASSLGLAGPGELFF
j_call: TRBJ2-3; d_call: NA; v_call: TRBV18; clone_size: many; cdr3_nt: TGTGCCAGCTCACCGGGCGAGCGAGGCACAGATACGCAGTATTTT; cdr3_aa: CASSPGERGTDTQYF
j_call: TRBJ2-7; d_call: TRBD2; v_call: TRBV12-3/TRBV12-4; clone_size: many; cdr3_nt: TGTGCCAGCAGACCGGGACTAGCGAGCAACGAGCAGTACTTC; cdr3_aa: CASRPGLASNEQYF
j_call: TRBJ1-4; d_call: TRBD1; v_call: TRBV7-9; clone_size: many; cdr3_nt: TGTGCCAGCAGCCCAACCCCTAGGACAGGGGTTGAAAAACTGTTTTTT; cdr3_aa: CASSPTPRTGVEKLFF
j_call: TRBJ2-7; d_call: NA; v_call: TRBV5-4; clone_size: many; cdr3_nt: TGTGCCAGCAGCCCGGTAGGAGACTCCTACGAGCAGTACTTC; cdr3_aa: CASSPVGDSYEQYF
j_call: TRBJ2-3; d_call: NA; v_call: TRBV11-2; clone_size: NA; cdr3_nt: TGTGCCAGCAGCCAGGGGCCAGGGTTGACAGATACGCAGTATTTT; cdr3_aa: CASSQGPGLTDTQYF
j_call: TRBJ2-2; d_call: TRBD1; v_call: TRBV19; clone_size: many; cdr3_nt: TGTGCCAGTAGTAGACAGGGGAACACCGGGGAGCTGTTTTTT; cdr3_aa: CASSRQGNTGELFF
j_call: TRBJ2-5; d_call: TRBD2; v_call: TRBV11-2; clone_size: many; cdr3_nt: TGTGCCAGCAGCTTTAGCGGGAGTGCTCAAGAGACCCAGTACTTC; cdr3_aa: CASSFSGSAQETQYF
j_call: TRBJ2-1; d_call: TRBD2; v_call: TRBV6-5; clone_size: many; cdr3_nt: TGTGCCAGCAGTAGGACTAGCTCCGTCTCCTACAATGAGCAGTTCTTC; cdr3_aa: CASSRTSSVSYNEQFF
j_call: TRBJ2-5; d_call: NA; v_call: TRBV5-6; clone_size: NA; cdr3_nt: TGTGCCAGCAGCCTAATAGCCGGAGAGACCCAGTACTTC; cdr3_aa: CASSLIAGETQYF
j_call: TRBJ2-7; d_call: TRBD2; v_call: TRBV28; clone_size: NA; cdr3_nt: TGTGCCAGCAGTTTCTCGATGGTAGCGGGAGGGGAGCAGTACTTC; cdr3_aa: CASSFSMVAGGEQYF
j_call: TRBJ1-6; d_call: NA; v_call: TRBV11-3; clone_size: many; cdr3_nt: TGTGCCAGCAGCACGACAAACAGCTCCTATAATTCACCCCTCCACTTT; cdr3_aa: CASSTTNSSYNSPLHF
j_call: TRBJ2-7; d_call: TRBD1; v_call: TRBV9; clone_size: many; cdr3_nt: TGTGCCAGCAGCCCTACAGGGGGTAATCCCTACGAGCAGTACTTC; cdr3_aa: CASSPTGGNPYEQYF
j_call: TRBJ2-5; d_call: NA; v_call: TRBV4-1; clone_size: few; cdr3_nt: TGCGCCAGCAGCCAAGGGGGTTGGGAGACCCAGTACTTC; cdr3_aa: CASSQGGWETQYF
j_call: TRBJ1-3; d_call: NA; v_call: TRBV5-6; clone_size: NA; cdr3_nt: TGTGCCAGCAGCTTTGGCCGCTCTGGAAACACCATATATTTT; cdr3_aa: CASSFGRSGNTIYF
j_call: TRBJ2-1; d_call: NA; v_call: TRBV5-5; clone_size: many; cdr3_nt: TGTGCCAGCAGCTTGGTAGGGGGTTCGGCTGAGCAGTTCTTC; cdr3_aa: CASSLVGGSAEQFF
j_call: TRBJ1-6; d_call: NA; v_call: TRBV9; clone_size: many; cdr3_nt: TGTGCCAGCAGCGCCGGGACATGGGATTCACCCCTCCACTTT; cdr3_aa: CASSAGTWDSPLHF
j_call: TRBJ1-6; d_call: TRBD1; v_call: TRBV5-6; clone_size: many; cdr3_nt: TGTGCCAGCAGCTTGGCTGGCGGGACAGGGGAAATCCACTTT; cdr3_aa: CASSLAGGTGEIHF
j_call: TRBJ2-7; d_call: TRBD1; v_call: TRBV6-5; clone_size: many; cdr3_nt: TGTGCCAGCTCCACGGGACAGTTCTACGAGCAGTACTTC; cdr3_aa: CASSTGQFYEQYF
j_call: TRBJ1-2; d_call: NA; v_call: TRBV5-4; clone_size: many; cdr3_nt: TGTGCCAGCAGCTTGACAGGGATCCACTATGGCTACACCTTC; cdr3_aa: CASSLTGIHYGYTF
j_call: TRBJ2-3; d_call: TRBD1; v_call: TRBV11-3; clone_size: few; cdr3_nt: TGTGCCAGCAGCAAGGGACAGGCCGACACAGATACGCAGTATTTT; cdr3_aa: CASSKGQADTDTQYF